This TCR beta chain stems from a study of blood T cell repertoires in COVID-19. At the level of the study: The United States, Italy and Spain were the sources of the acute and convalescent COVID-19 samples.

In the source study's methods: Quantification of nucleated cells was approximated via reference gene primer amplification. Sequencing was performed with immunoSEQ multiplex PCR; in TCRdb, only in-frame clones are kept and a portion is missing. Clone size and the V and J calls come from that table; the DNA yielded D and trimming. The table has approximately 210,000 clones, roughly 79% seen once; the top ten hold around 9%. Participants were aged about 18 to 89 years from around 26 US areas. Participants were placed into cohorts based on the clinical history they reported. Trimming left V 3 bases short and J 6 bases short, with 18 bases between. The length of the CDR3 is 15 residues. CDR1 and CDR2 (germline): MDHEN, SYDVKM.

The V gene is TRBV28, the J gene TRBJ2-7; tentative D call: TRBD2 (6 bases). Source material: PBMCs or T cells enriched from blood (not recorded which). The sequence derives from a woman between 50 and 59 years old with acute COVID-19. The CDR3 sequence: CASSLAGPGDAEQYF. CDR3 sequence (DNA): TGTGCCAGCAGTTTGGCAGGGCCGGGGGACGCCGAGCAGTACTTC.